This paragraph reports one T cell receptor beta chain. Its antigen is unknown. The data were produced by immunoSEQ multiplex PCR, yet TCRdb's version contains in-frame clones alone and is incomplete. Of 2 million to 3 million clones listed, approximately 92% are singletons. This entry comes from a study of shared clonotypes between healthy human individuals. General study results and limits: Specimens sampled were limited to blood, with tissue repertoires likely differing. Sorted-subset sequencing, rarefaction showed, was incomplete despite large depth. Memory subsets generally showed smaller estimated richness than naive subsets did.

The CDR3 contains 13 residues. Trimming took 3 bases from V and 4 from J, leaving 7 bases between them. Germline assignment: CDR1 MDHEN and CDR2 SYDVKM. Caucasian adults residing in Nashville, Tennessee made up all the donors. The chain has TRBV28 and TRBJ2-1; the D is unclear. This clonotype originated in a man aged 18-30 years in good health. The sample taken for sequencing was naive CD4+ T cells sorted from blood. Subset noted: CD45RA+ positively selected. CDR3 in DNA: TGTGCCAGCAGTTTTCGGTTATACAATGAGCAGTTCTTC. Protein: CASSFRLYNEQFF.